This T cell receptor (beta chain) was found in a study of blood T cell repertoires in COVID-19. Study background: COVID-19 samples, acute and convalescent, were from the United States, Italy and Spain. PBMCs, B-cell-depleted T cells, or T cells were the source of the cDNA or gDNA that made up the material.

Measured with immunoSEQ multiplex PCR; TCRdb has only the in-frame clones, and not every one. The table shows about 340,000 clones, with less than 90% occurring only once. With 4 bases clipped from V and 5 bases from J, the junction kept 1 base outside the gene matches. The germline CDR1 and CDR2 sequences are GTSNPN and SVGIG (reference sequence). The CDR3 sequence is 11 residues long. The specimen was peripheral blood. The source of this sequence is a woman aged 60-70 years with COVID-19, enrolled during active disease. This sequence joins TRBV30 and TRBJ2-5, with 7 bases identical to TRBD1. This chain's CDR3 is CAWTTGETQYF. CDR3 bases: TGTGCCTGGACGACAGGGGAGACCCAGTACTTC.